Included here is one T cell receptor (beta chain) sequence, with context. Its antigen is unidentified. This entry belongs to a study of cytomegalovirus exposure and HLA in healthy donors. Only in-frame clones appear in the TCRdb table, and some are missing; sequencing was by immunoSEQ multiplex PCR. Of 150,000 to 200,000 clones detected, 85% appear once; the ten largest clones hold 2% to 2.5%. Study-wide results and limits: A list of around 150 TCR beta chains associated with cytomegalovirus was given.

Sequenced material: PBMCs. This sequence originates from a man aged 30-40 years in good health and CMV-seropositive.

CDR3 sequence: CASSLSGAGTDTQYF. CDR3 bases: TGTGCCAGCTCACTCTCGGGAGCTGGGACAGATACGCAGTATTTT. V usage is TRBV18 and J usage is TRBJ2-3; weak D call: TRBD2 (6 bases). The germline V and J ends were trimmed by 4 bases and 3 bases, with 14 bases remaining between them. The CDR3 loop spans 15 amino acids. CDR1 is KGHSH, CDR2 LQKENI, per germline.